A selection of T cell receptor beta chains follows, all from one sample in a study of early T cells in non-severe SARS-CoV-2 infection. TCRdb processed the 5' RACE reads anew with MiXCR; each CDR3 protein has one entry. The sample has about 26,000 distinct CDR3 sequences, 5% to 6% seen once; the top ten hold 3.5% to 5%. The sample was whole blood. These receptors originate from an adult who was a healthcare worker with PCR-confirmed SARS-CoV-2 infection or an uninfected control (not recorded which). The CDR3 runs from the conserved cysteine through the conserved F or W. D genes are given only for firm matches. A clone size is listed for some rows: how often the clone was seen (once, few, many), or a class if it is expanded.

v_call	cdr3_length	d_call	j_call	clone_size	cdr3_aa	cdr3_nt
TRBV12-3/TRBV12-4	15	TRBD1	TRBJ1-5	many	CASSSRTGMFQPQHF	TGTGCCAGCAGTTCTAGGACAGGGATGTTTCAGCCCCAGCATTTT
TRBV6-5	15	-	TRBJ2-1	few	CASRIPGSRYNEQFF	TGTGCCAGCAGGATCCCCGGGAGCCGATACAATGAGCAGTTCTTC
TRBV24-1	18	-	TRBJ2-2	many	CATSGGVTRASNTGELFF	TGTGCCACCAGTGGTGGGGTAACGAGAGCTTCGAACACCGGGGAGCTGTTTTTT
TRBV5-5	13	-	TRBJ1-1	many	CASSLDSGTEAFF	TGTGCCAGCAGCTTGGATAGTGGCACTGAAGCTTTCTTT
TRBV10-3	15	TRBD1	TRBJ2-7	many	CAIGTAGTGSHEQYF	TGTGCCATCGGGACAGCCGGGACAGGGAGCCACGAGCAGTACTTC
TRBV4-3	17	-	TRBJ2-3	many	CASSQDLAYSSTDTQYF	TGCGCCAGCAGCCAAGATCTGGCGTACTCTAGCACAGATACGCAGTATTTT
TRBV4-1	15	-	TRBJ2-4	many	CASSQEGGKHRIQYF	TGCGCCAGCAGCCAAGAAGGGGGTAAGCATAGGATTCAGTACTTC
TRBV12-3/TRBV12-4	15	TRBD2	TRBJ2-6	many	CASSLRGTGANVLTF	TGTGCCAGCAGTTTGCGGGGGACTGGGGCCAACGTCCTGACTTTC
TRBV7-2	16	TRBD1	TRBJ1-6	many	CASSLVTGVYNSPLHF	TGTGCCAGCAGCTTAGTGACAGGGGTGTACAATTCACCCCTCCACTTT
TRBV4-2	17	TRBD1	TRBJ1-1	many	CASSPGQLSARDAEAFF	TGTGCCAGCAGTCCGGGACAGCTCTCCGCCCGGGACGCTGAAGCTTTCTTT
TRBV27	12	TRBD1	TRBJ1-1	many	CASIITGGRAFF	TGTGCCAGCATTATCACAGGGGGCCGAGCTTTCTTT
TRBV19	16	-	TRBJ1-5	many	CASSIGPVDSNQPQHF	TGTGCCAGTAGTATAGGACCCGTAGATAGCAATCAGCCCCAGCATTTT
TRBV5-4	15	-	TRBJ2-3	many	CASSLDRTLTDTQYF	TGTGCCAGCAGCTTGGACAGGACTCTCACAGATACGCAGTATTTT
TRBV28	14	-	TRBJ2-3	few	CASSWRENTDTQYF	TGTGCCAGCAGCTGGAGGGAGAACACAGATACGCAGTATTTT
TRBV4-2	20	TRBD2	TRBJ2-2	many	CASSRGVRGLAEPNTGELFF	TGTGCCAGCAGCCGAGGGGTTAGGGGACTAGCGGAGCCGAACACCGGGGAGCTGTTTTTT
TRBV28	14	TRBD1	TRBJ1-5	many	CASARDRGVQPQHF	TGTGCCAGCGCCCGGGACAGGGGTGTTCAGCCCCAGCATTTT
TRBV28	16	TRBD2	TRBJ2-1	many	CASSLPGLAGAIEQFF	TGTGCCAGCAGTTTACCTGGACTAGCGGGAGCTATTGAGCAGTTCTTC
TRBV29-1	12	-	TRBJ1-1	many	CSVRTLNTEAFF	TGCAGCGTCAGGACACTGAACACTGAAGCTTTCTTT
TRBV12-3/TRBV12-4	14	-	TRBJ2-4	many	CASSSAQGVDIQYF	TGTGCCAGCAGTTCTGCGCAGGGTGTAGACATTCAGTACTTC
TRBV20-1	16	-	TRBJ2-1	many	CSARDSLLVSYNEQFF	TGCAGTGCTAGGGACAGTTTATTAGTATCCTACAATGAGCAGTTCTTC
TRBV10-3	13	-	TRBJ1-6	-	CAISGQGNSPLHF	TGTGCCATCAGTGGACAAGGAAATTCACCCCTCCACTTT
TRBV28	13	-	TRBJ1-5	many	CASTPDSNQPQHF	TGTGCCAGCACGCCAGATAGCAATCAGCCCCAGCATTTT
TRBV11-3	15	TRBD2	TRBJ2-2	-	CASSDSGANTGELFF	TGTGCCAGCAGCGACAGCGGGGCGAACACCGGGGAGCTGTTTTTT
TRBV7-3	16	TRBD2	TRBJ2-3	many	CASSLTGLAATGTQYF	TGTGCCAGCAGCTTAACCGGACTAGCGGCAACGGGTACGCAGTATTTT
TRBV28	13	-	TRBJ2-4	many	CASRKTGRNIQYF	TGTGCCAGCAGAAAGACAGGCAGGAACATTCAGTACTTC
TRBV7-9	14	-	TRBJ1-5	medium-sized	CASSLRDTNQPQHF	TGTGCCAGCAGCTTAAGGGACACCAATCAGCCCCAGCATTTT
TRBV20-1	14	-	TRBJ1-1	medium-sized	CSAREGVSATEAFF	TGCAGTGCTAGAGAAGGGGTGTCGGCGACTGAAGCTTTCTTT
TRBV7-2	15	TRBD2	TRBJ2-7	many	CASSLAPGLLYEQYF	TGTGCCAGCAGCTTAGCCCCGGGACTACTTTACGAGCAGTACTTC
TRBV7-2	14	TRBD2	TRBJ2-1	many	CASRTSGSIDEQFF	TGTGCCAGCAGGACTAGCGGGAGTATCGATGAGCAGTTCTTC
TRBV11-3	13	-	TRBJ2-2	many	CASSNRNTGELFF	TGTGCCAGCAGCAACCGTAACACCGGGGAGCTGTTTTTT
TRBV11-2	13	-	TRBJ1-1	many	CASSLARGSEAFF	TGTGCCAGCAGCTTAGCCAGGGGATCTGAAGCTTTCTTT
TRBV20-1	14	TRBD1	TRBJ2-7	many	CSASTGQGAYEQYF	TGCAGTGCCTCCACCGGACAGGGCGCCTACGAGCAGTACTTC
TRBV24-1	13	-	TRBJ1-2	many	CATSDLQGGGYTF	TGTGCCACCAGTGATTTGCAGGGAGGAGGCTACACCTTC
TRBV7-2	11	-	TRBJ2-7	-	CASSSHYEQYF	TGTGCCAGCAGCTCCCATTACGAGCAGTACTTC
TRBV6-5	14	-	TRBJ1-2	many	CASSYSAEDYGYTF	TGTGCCAGCAGTTACTCGGCGGAAGACTATGGCTACACCTTC
TRBV15	15	TRBD2	TRBJ2-5	many	CATSRAGGVVETQYF	TGTGCCACCAGCAGGGCGGGAGGGGTTGTAGAGACCCAGTACTTC
TRBV20-1	15	-	TRBJ1-1	many	CSARDLGHPNTEAFF	TGCAGTGCTAGAGACTTGGGACACCCGAACACTGAAGCTTTCTTT
TRBV28	14	-	TRBJ1-2	many	CASSYRDVSYGYTF	TGTGCCAGCAGCTACAGGGATGTAAGCTATGGCTACACCTTC
TRBV7-9	15	-	TRBJ2-1	many	CASSSDGSSYNEQFF	TGTGCCAGCAGCTCTGACGGTAGCTCCTACAATGAGCAGTTCTTC
TRBV13	15	TRBD1	TRBJ2-3	-	CASSHRGRSGDTQYF	TGTGCCAGCAGTCACAGGGGGCGGAGTGGAGATACGCAGTATTTT